The text below deals with one T cell receptor (beta chain). This clonotype was seen more than once but under ten times. Which antigen it targets is not known. No per-base quality is available; no much larger clone lies one base away. This specimen comes from a study of T cell repertoires in cytomegalovirus infection (dated 2019 in TCRdb). Study-level background: The peptide stimulations were aimed at well-studied HLA-B-restricted epitopes as well as recently identified HLA-C-restricted CMV epitopes, whose presentation resists viral immunomodulation. Because public TCR beta signatures pointed to carriage of CMV infection together with the matching HLA type, the HLA type of each donor mattered for the analysis.

Sequencing relied on an Illumina HiSeq 1500. TCRdb trimmed public reads at Q25 via fastp, called clones via MiXCR and kept in-frame beta chains. All rows with the same CDR3 protein become a single entry with the most common DNA and genes. In this sample the table shows about 830,000 distinct CDR3 sequences, roughly 33% of which occur a single time. The ten largest clones represent 9.5% to 15% of the sample. The paper's findings and limits, for the study overall: Carriers of CMV infection plus the relevant HLA type were discriminated by the cumulative frequency of public TCR beta family members in the study cohort and in an independent roughly 350-donor cohort. In the ex vivo response, HLA-C-restricted CMV-specific TCR beta clonotypes were dominant, and in two of eight donors the single most frequent clonotype came from this HLA-C-restricted group.

The meaning of the sample's treatment or condition label: in vitro stimulation with specific CMV peptide epitopes to enrich CMV-specific T cells. V lost 8 bases and J lost 11 bases, and the count of bases not matched to a germline gene is 17. Via the germline V gene (reference sequence), CDR1 is LNHDA and CDR2 SQIVND. The CDR3 starts with the cysteine, ends with the phenylalanine, and has 14 residues. Only CDR3 DNA is held: 42 bases, read in frame from base 1. The receptor comes from a human donor in good health (CMV status not recorded). Some clones in this sample may be carry-over from other donors' samples. The sequence links TRBV19 to TRBJ1-1; 7 central bases correspond to TRBD1. The starting material was cultured CD8+ T cells from PBMCs, obtained from culture after CMV antigen stimulation. CDR3 loop: CASERGQAAQRAFF. The DNA reads TGTGCCAGTGAAAGAGGACAGGCGGCCCAAAGGGCTTTCTTT.